The 11 T cell receptor beta chains listed next were all sequenced from one sample in a study of CD8 T cells in ankylosing spondylitis. In TCRdb, the 5' RACE reads were re-called with MiXCR into one record per CDR3 protein. The sample shows about 150,000 distinct CDR3 sequences, over 9.5% of them seen only once. Material for sequencing was blood, either unsorted or a sorted T cell fraction (not recorded which). These receptors came from a female donor with ankylosing spondylitis or in good health (not recorded which).

This clonotype was counted many times. V usage is TRBV7-9 and J usage is TRBJ2-1; 8 bases agree with TRBD1. From germline, CDR1 is SEHNR and CDR2 FQNEAQ (reference sequence). The CDR3 consists of 16 residues. V shed 6 bases, J shed 9 bases, and the junction held 16 bases outside the gene matches. The CDR3 bases are TGTGCCAGCAGTTCCATCCCCGGGACAGGCATTTTTGAGCAGTTCTTC. It is translated as CASSSIPGTGIFEQFF.

This clonotype was counted between two and nine times. The chain carries TRBV18 and TRBJ2-3, with a tentative D call TRBD1 (5 bases). CDR3 length equals 13 residues. Germline-derived CDR1 and CDR2 are KGHSH and LQKENI. V lost 8 bases and J lost 3, with 12 bases in between. DNA of the CDR3: TGTGCCAGCACGATGCCAGGGACAGATACGCAGTATTTT. Amino acid sequence: CASTMPGTDTQYF.

This clonotype was counted at least ten times. The rearrangement joins TRBV24-1 to TRBJ2-5; possible D gene TRBD1, 6 bases. Germline CDR1 is KGHDR and CDR2 is SFDVKD. The V gene lost 2 bases and the J gene lost 3 bases, with 18 bases spanning the gap. The CDR3 runs to 17 residues. CDR3 sequence: CATSDSGTRTREETQYF. CDR3 DNA: TGTGCCACCAGTGATTCCGGGACAAGAACTCGGGAAGAGACCCAGTACTTC.

This clonotype was recorded at least ten times. This chain connects TRBV28 to TRBJ2-7; no definite D call. Trimming pared 2 bases from V and 1 base from J, leaving 12 bases between. CDR1 and CDR2 (germline): MDHEN, SYDVKM. This CDR3 spans 15 amino acids. The CDR3 bases are TGTGCCAGCAGTTTAGGCCAAACCCCTTCCTACGAGCAGTACTTC. Amino acids: CASSLGQTPSYEQYF.

This clonotype has at least ten counts. V usage is TRBV24-1 and J usage is TRBJ2-1, with 11 bases matching TRBD2. The CDR3 length is 15 residues. From germline, CDR1 is KGHDR and CDR2 SFDVKD. Trimming removed 7 bases from V and 9 bases from J; junction bases left unmatched: 10. CDR3 nucleotides: TGTGCCACCAGGACTAGCGGGATGGACGGTGGTGAGCAGTTCTTC. The encoded protein is CATRTSGMDGGEQFF.

As concerns this clonotype: A much larger clone differs by one base, so this may be a read error. The DNA of the CDR3 is TGCGTCAGCAGTTTGATGGGGACAACTAATGAAAAACTGTTTTTT. Protein sequence: CVSSLMGTTNEKLFF. V is TRBV5-1 and J is TRBJ1-4; D is uncertain. The CDR3 is 15 amino acids. Germline V gives CDR1 SGHRS, CDR2 YFSETQ.

In this sample, this clonotype turned up many times. The genes are TRBV7-9 and TRBJ2-1; TRBD2 is a possible D gene (6 bases). V dropped 6 bases and J dropped 1 base, with 19 bases sitting between them. The germline CDR1 and CDR2 sequences are SEHNR and FQNEAQ (reference sequence). The CDR3 extends over 17 amino acids. CDR3 region: CASSSRGGIGSYNEQFF. The DNA for the CDR3 is TGTGCCAGCAGTTCGAGAGGCGGGATAGGGTCCTACAATGAGCAGTTCTTC.

The sample holds a few counts of this clonotype. V is TRBV7-2 and J is TRBJ2-1, with 8 positions matching TRBD2. This CDR3 region has 16 residues. J gave up 4 bases and V 4 bases, and 9 bases lay outside the gene matches. CDR1 and CDR2 (germline): SGHTA, FQGNSA. CDR3 loop: CASSSRRLAGYNEQFF. The CDR3 bases are TGTGCCAGCAGCTCCCGGAGGTTAGCGGGGTACAATGAGCAGTTCTTC.

In this sample, this clonotype turned up many times. The gene calls are TRBV12-3 or TRBV12-4 and TRBJ2-7, with 10 bases that match TRBD1. The CDR3 has 16 residues. Germline trimming cut 2 bases from V and 2 bases from J; bases unmatched to any gene: 6. The CDR3 sequence: CASSLKGQGYPYEQYF. For the CDR3, the DNA is TGTGCCAGCAGTTTAAAGGGACAGGGGTATCCCTACGAGCAGTACTTC.

This clonotype was seen many times. The gene calls are TRBV20-1 and TRBJ1-3; TRBD1 matches at 9 bases. The CDR3 totals 14 residues. Unmatched junction bases numbered 8, after V lost 3 bases and J lost 8 bases. The germline CDR1 and CDR2 sequences are DFQATT and SNEGSKA (reference sequence). CDR3 sequence (DNA): TGCAGTGCTAGTGAAACAGGGGGCATGGACACCATATATTTT. Residues: CSASETGGMDTIYF.

This clonotype was observed at least ten times. The chain has TRBV3-1 and TRBJ2-1; TRBD2 matches 12 bases. CDR1 is LGHDT and CDR2 is YNNKEL in the germline V gene (reference sequence). The CDR3 is 17 amino acids. V was pared by 2 bases and J by 4 bases, with 6 bases of the junction left unmatched. The CDR3 nucleotides are TGTGCCAGCAGCCAACCCAAGACTAGCGGGGGTTACAATGAGCAGTTCTTC. Translating gives CASSQPKTSGGYNEQFF.